These 20 T cell receptor beta chains share one sample of origin, sequenced in a study of T cells in Graves' hyperthyroidism and ophthalmopathy. RNA transcripts were the template for amplifying TCR beta CDR3 regions. Initially, a first-round RT-PCR of the TCR CDR3 employed the HTBI primer set. Each CDR3 protein gets one entry after TCRdb re-called the multiplex PCR reads with MiXCR. The data contain about 600,000 distinct CDR3 sequences, 12% to 15% of them singletons. The sequenced material came from blood. These receptors were taken from a woman aged 18-29 years with Graves' ophthalmopathy.

This clonotype showed up many times. The J gene is TRBJ2-3, the V gene TRBV18, with TRBD1 matching 8 bases. Germline V lookup: CDR1 KGHSH, CDR2 LQKENI. This CDR3 comprises 13 residues. V lost 8 bases, J lost 6 bases, and 7 bases stayed unmatched. This CDR3 reads CASHQTGEDTQYF. The CDR3 DNA is TGTGCCAGCCATCAGACAGGGGAGGATACGCAGTATTTT.

This clonotype was observed a few times. V and J are TRBV28 and TRBJ2-5; 8 bases map to TRBD1. This CDR3 has 13 residues. After removal of 5 bases from V and 9 bases from J, the junction contained 8 bases not matched to a gene. Germline V gene data show CDR1 as MDHEN and CDR2 as SYDVKM. The CDR3 region has the DNA TGTGCCAGCAGTACCAGGGGGCGCGGGGCCCAGTACTTC. Translated, it gives CASSTRGRGAQYF.

A note on this clonotype: Since a much larger clone is just one base distant, this may be a read error. The chain combines TRBV5-1 with TRBJ1-1; D remains ambiguous. The length of the CDR3 is 14 residues. Germline V CDR1 and CDR2: SGHRS, YFSETQ. The CDR3 sequence: CASSLGSINTVAFF. The CDR3 bases are TGCGCCAGCAGCTTGGGCAGTATAAACACTGTAGCTTTCTTT.

This clonotype showed up many times. The chain is built from TRBV6-2 or TRBV6-3 and TRBJ2-5; TRBD2 might be the D (6 bases). The germline V gene has CDR1 MNHEY and CDR2 SVGEGT. With 6 bases removed from V and 0 bases from J, the gap between germline ends came to 14 bases. This CDR3 has 15 residues. The CDR3 protein is CASRATGGYQETQYF. For the CDR3, the DNA is TGTGCCAGCAGGGCCACAGGAGGGTACCAAGAGACCCAGTACTTC.

This chain links TRBV10-3 with TRBJ1-5; D not certain. The germline CDR1 and CDR2 sequences are ENHRY and SYGVKD. The V gene lost 4 bases and the J gene lost 2 bases, with 12 bases spanning the gap. The CDR3 covers 15 residues. CDR3 protein: CAISGERAGNQPQHF. DNA for the CDR3: TGTGCCATCAGTGGAGAGAGGGCAGGCAATCAGCCCCAGCATTTT.

In its sample, this clonotype was seen many times. The chain is built from TRBV5-5 and TRBJ2-7; 9 bases agree with TRBD1. Per germline, CDR1 SGHKS and CDR2 YYEKEE (reference sequence). CDR3 length: 14 amino acids. The V gene end was trimmed by 7 bases and the J gene end by 5 bases; junction bases not matched to a gene: 10. The CDR3 sequence: CASSRRDRDHEQYF. CDR3 bases: TGTGCCAGCTCTAGGAGGGACAGGGACCACGAGCAGTACTTC.

This clonotype was seen at least ten times. The chain joins TRBV7-3 to TRBJ2-7; 7 positions match TRBD1. The V segment lost 3 bases and the J segment 4 bases; nucleotides outside the gene matches: 9. Germline V lookup: CDR1 SGHTA, CDR2 FQGTGA. The CDR3 contains 15 residues. Here the CDR3 reads CASSFQRGGLYEQYF. CDR3 sequence (DNA): TGTGCCAGCAGCTTCCAGAGAGGGGGCTTATACGAGCAGTACTTC.

Many counts were recorded for this clonotype. The chain has TRBV6-1 and TRBJ1-2; D possibly corresponds to TRBD1 (6 bases). V was pared by 4 bases and J by 4 bases, with 13 bases between. The CDR3 is 14 residues long. CDR1 is MNHNS, CDR2 SASEGT, per germline. The CDR3 DNA is TGTGCCAGCAGTGGACAGCAGGGGTTCTATGGCTACACCTTC. As protein: CASSGQQGFYGYTF.

This clonotype was seen a handful of times. The genes are TRBV6-5 and TRBJ1-5; D is ambiguous. The germline V and J ends were trimmed by 2 bases and 14 bases, with 10 bases remaining between them. The CDR3 has 11 amino acids. Looked up from germline, CDR1 is MNHEY and CDR2 is SVGAGI. The CDR3 spells CASSYEGQEHF. The CDR3 nucleotides read TGTGCCAGCAGTTACGAGGGTCAGGAGCATTTT.

This clonotype was recorded at least ten times. This chain joins TRBV28 and TRBJ2-7; D is uncertain. This CDR3 contains 15 residues. Trimming pared 3 bases from V and 3 bases from J, leaving 15 bases between. CDR1 and CDR2 (germline): MDHEN, SYDVKM. The CDR3 DNA sequence: TGTGCCAGCAGTTTGGCGAGGCCTCTCGACTACGAGCAGTACTTC. As protein: CASSLARPLDYEQYF.

A few counts support this clonotype. The genes are TRBV5-8 and TRBJ1-6; D possibly corresponds to TRBD1 (6 bases). Germline V gene sequence: CDR1 SGHTS, CDR2 YDEGEE. This CDR3 comprises 13 residues. V gave up 4 bases and J gave up 10 bases, with 12 bases separating them. The CDR3 DNA reads as TGTGCCAGCAGCCTTGACAGGCAATCACCCCTCCACTTT. Translated, it gives CASSLDRQSPLHF.

Remarks on this clonotype: A much larger clone is a single base away; this may be a read error. The CDR3: CASKLLGINTEAFF. CDR3 sequence (DNA): TGTGCCAGTAAGCTATTGGGAATTAACACTGAAGCTTTCTTT. This rearrangement joins TRBV27 to TRBJ1-1; D is unresolved. Looked up from germline, CDR1 is MNHEY and CDR2 is SMNVEV (reference sequence). The CDR3 is 14 amino acids. Trimming left V 9 bases short and J 2 bases short, with 16 bases between.

V gene TRBV7-2 combines with J gene TRBJ1-2, with D maybe TRBD1 (5 bases). V was clipped by 5 bases and J by 7 bases, with 17 bases between them. Germline V lookup: CDR1 SGHTA, CDR2 FQGNSA. CDR3 size: 14 residues. The CDR3 protein is CASSPVVGASGYTF. For the CDR3, the DNA is TGTGCCAGCAGCCCCGTGGTCGGGGCAAGTGGCTACACCTTC.

The J gene is TRBJ1-3, the V gene TRBV19, with unresolved D. Per the germline V gene, CDR1 is LNHDA and CDR2 is SQIVND (reference sequence). The CDR3 runs to 17 residues. V shed 3 bases and J shed 3 bases, with 18 bases lying between them. The CDR3 sequence is CASSMGMIGFGGNTIYF. The CDR3 DNA follows: TGTGCCAGTAGTATGGGAATGATAGGGTTCGGTGGAAACACCATATATTTT.

The chain carries TRBV9 and TRBJ2-1; TRBD2 aligns across 7 bases. V lost 3 bases to trimming and J lost 2 bases; unmatched junction nucleotides: 5. Germline CDR1 is SGDLS and CDR2 is YYNGEE. The CDR3 spans 15 residues. The CDR3 reads CASSARGGAYNEQFF. The CDR3 DNA is TGTGCCAGCAGCGCCCGCGGGGGAGCCTACAATGAGCAGTTCTTC.

The CDR3 DNA reads as TGTGCCAGCAGCGGTAGGGAGACCCAGTTCTTC. Its translation: CASSGRETQFF. This chain joins TRBV2 and TRBJ2-5; a weak D match, TRBD2 (5 bases). The end of the DNA aligns better with TRBJ2-1, so the J call may be wrong. The CDR3 consists of 11 residues. In germline, CDR1 is SNHLY, CDR2 FYNNEI.

At least ten counts were recorded for this clonotype. The J gene is TRBJ1-1, the V gene TRBV15, with D tentatively TRBD1 (5 bases). The V and J ends lost 2 bases and 6 bases respectively, with 10 bases between them. Germline values: CDR1 LNHNV, CDR2 YYDKDF (reference sequence). The CDR3 spans 13 residues. In DNA form, the CDR3 reads TGTGCCACCAGCAGATCCAGACAGTCTGAAGCTTTCTTT. Its translation: CATSRSRQSEAFF.

This clonotype was found once. One base away lies a much larger clone, so this may be a sequencing read error. The V and J genes are TRBV28 and TRBJ2-1; 7 bases align to TRBD2. The CDR3 runs 15 residues. J gave up 5 bases and V 7 bases, and 11 bases lay outside the gene matches. Germline assignment: CDR1 MDHEN and CDR2 SYDVKM. The CDR3 loop is CASNPAGGSHNEQFF. The CDR3 DNA is TGTGCCAGCAACCCCGCGGGCGGGAGCCACAATGAGCAGTTCTTC.

This clonotype was counted many times. The rearrangement joins TRBV3-1 to TRBJ1-5; D may be TRBD1 (5 bases). This CDR3 has 16 residues. V shed 0 bases and J shed 4 bases, with 13 bases lying between them. Germline lookup yields CDR1 LGHDT and CDR2 YNNKEL (reference sequence). The CDR3 nucleotides read TGTGCCAGCAGCCAAGAAGGGGCAGGGAGGAATCAGCCCCAGCATTTT. Translated: CASSQEGAGRNQPQHF.

At least ten counts were recorded for this clonotype. The rearrangement links TRBV7-9 to TRBJ2-5; D gene uncertain. The V gene lost 6 bases and the J gene lost 1 base, with 15 bases spanning the gap. Germline CDR1 is SEHNR and CDR2 is FQNEAQ (reference sequence). The CDR3 spans 15 residues. CDR3 region: CASRDGWIRQETQYF. The DNA of the CDR3 is TGTGCCAGCAGAGACGGATGGATTCGCCAAGAGACCCAGTACTTC.